This T cell receptor (beta chain) was recovered during a study of blood T cell repertoires in COVID-19. About the study: The cDNA or gDNA used as material had been derived from T cells, B-cell-depleted T cells, or PBMCs.

Germline values: CDR1 SGDLS, CDR2 YYNGEE. Trimming cost V 0 bases and J 8 bases, with 12 bases left between them. The CDR3 loop spans 15 amino acids. Some clones are missing from TCRdb's copy, which holds only in-frame ones; the method was immunoSEQ multiplex PCR. This table has about 160,000 clones, 70% to 90% appearing once. By frequency in the sample, this clone is large. Self-reported history from a screening survey and questionnaire set each donor's cohort. The chain is built from TRBV9 and TRBJ1-6, with a tentative D call TRBD1 (5 bases). Sample: PBMCs or T cells enriched from blood (not recorded which). The sequence came from a man aged 35-49 years who had recovered from COVID-19. CDR3 in amino acids: CASSVEDQGYSPLHF. DNA for the CDR3: TGTGCCAGCAGCGTAGAGGATCAGGGCTATTCACCCCTCCACTTT.